This TCR beta chain originates from a study of CD4+ T cells in melanoma. The table came from immunoSEQ multiplex PCR; TCRdb's copy has only in-frame clones and leaves some out. This sample has some 150,000 clones, with nearly 95% found just once. Germline V lookup: CDR1 SGDLS, CDR2 YYNGEE. This CDR3 region has 15 residues. The V end was cut by 3 bases, the J end by 5 bases, with 17 bases between. The origin of this receptor is a human donor with melanoma. This sequence joins TRBV9 and TRBJ2-5; the D gene is possibly TRBD2 (7 bases). The CDR3 nucleotides read TGTGCCAGCAGCGAGGGGGGGGACCATGGGGAGACCCAGTACTTC. Protein sequence: CASSEGGDHGETQYF.